In this sample, the clone carrying this T cell receptor beta chain turned up once. The data derive from a study of blood T cell repertoires in COVID-19. The CDR3 length is 13 residues. Trimming removed 6 bases at V and 2 bases at J, with 11 bases between. The assay was immunoSEQ multiplex PCR, and TCRdb's table has in-frame clones only and misses some. The data show 150,000 or so clones, with 87% seen just once and roughly 4% held by the top ten. The clonotype originates from a woman between 40 and 50 years old who had been exposed to COVID-19. Input material: PBMCs or T cells enriched from blood (not recorded which). This chain uses TRBV12-3 or TRBV12-4 with TRBJ2-7; a weak D match, TRBD1 (6 bases). The CDR3 here is CASSRDTTYEQYF. The DNA for the CDR3 is TGTGCCAGCAGCCGGGACACGACCTACGAGCAGTACTTC.